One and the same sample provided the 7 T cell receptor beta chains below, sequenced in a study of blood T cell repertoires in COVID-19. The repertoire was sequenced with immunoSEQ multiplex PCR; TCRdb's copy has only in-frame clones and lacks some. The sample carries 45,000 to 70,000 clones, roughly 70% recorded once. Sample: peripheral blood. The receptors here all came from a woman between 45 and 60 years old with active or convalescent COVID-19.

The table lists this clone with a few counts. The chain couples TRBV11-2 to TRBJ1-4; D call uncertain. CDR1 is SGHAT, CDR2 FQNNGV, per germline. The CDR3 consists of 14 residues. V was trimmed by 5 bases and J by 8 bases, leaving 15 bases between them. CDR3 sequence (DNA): TGTGCCAGCAGCCCCCGGGAGGGAGAGGAAAAACTGTTTTTT. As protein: CASSPREGEEKLFF.

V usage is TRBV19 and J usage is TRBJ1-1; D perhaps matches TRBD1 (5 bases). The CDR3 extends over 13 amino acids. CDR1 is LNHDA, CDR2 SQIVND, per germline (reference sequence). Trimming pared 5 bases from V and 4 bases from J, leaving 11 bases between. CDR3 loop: CASSLGHFTEAFF. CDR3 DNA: TGTGCCAGTAGTCTTGGACATTTCACTGAAGCTTTCTTT.

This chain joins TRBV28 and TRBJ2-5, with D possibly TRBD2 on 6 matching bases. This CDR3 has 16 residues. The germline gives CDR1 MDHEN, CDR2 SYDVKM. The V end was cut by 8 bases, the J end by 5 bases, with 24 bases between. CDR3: CASEGRAGISVETQYF. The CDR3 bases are TGTGCCAGCGAAGGGAGAGCGGGCATCTCGGTTGAGACCCAGTACTTC.

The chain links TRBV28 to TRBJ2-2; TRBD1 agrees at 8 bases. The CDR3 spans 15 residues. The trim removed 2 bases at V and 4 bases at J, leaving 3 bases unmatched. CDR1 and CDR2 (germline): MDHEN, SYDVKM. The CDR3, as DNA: TGTGCCAGCAGTTTAGGACAGGGCGTCACCGGGGAGCTGTTTTTT. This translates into CASSLGQGVTGELFF.

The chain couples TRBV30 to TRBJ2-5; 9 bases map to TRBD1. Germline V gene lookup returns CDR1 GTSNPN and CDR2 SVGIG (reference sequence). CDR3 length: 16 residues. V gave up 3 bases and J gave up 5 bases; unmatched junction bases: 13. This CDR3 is CAWSHRDRVVLETQYF. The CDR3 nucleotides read TGTGCCTGGAGCCACCGGGACAGGGTCGTCTTGGAGACCCAGTACTTC.

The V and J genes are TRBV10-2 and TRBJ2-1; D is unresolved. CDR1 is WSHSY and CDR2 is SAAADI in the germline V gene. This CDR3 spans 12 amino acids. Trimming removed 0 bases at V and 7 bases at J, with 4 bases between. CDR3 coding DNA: TGCGCCAGCAGTGAGTCGAGGAATGAGCAGTTCTTC. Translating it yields CASSESRNEQFF.

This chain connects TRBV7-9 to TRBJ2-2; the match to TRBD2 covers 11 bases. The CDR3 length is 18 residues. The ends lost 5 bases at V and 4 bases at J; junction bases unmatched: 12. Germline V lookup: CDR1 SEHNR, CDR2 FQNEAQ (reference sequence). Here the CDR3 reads CASSPPFRLAGFTGELFF. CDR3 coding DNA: TGTGCCAGCAGCCCCCCCTTCCGACTAGCGGGATTCACCGGGGAGCTGTTTTTT.